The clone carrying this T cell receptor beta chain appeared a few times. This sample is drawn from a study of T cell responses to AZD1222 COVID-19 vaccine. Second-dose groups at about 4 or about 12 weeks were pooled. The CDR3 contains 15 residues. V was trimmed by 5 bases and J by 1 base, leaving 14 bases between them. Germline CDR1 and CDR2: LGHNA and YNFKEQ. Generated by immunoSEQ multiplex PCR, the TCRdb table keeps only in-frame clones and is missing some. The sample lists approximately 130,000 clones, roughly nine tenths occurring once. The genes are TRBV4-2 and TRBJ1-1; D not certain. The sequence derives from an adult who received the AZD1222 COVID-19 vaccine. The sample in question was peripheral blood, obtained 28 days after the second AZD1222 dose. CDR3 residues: CASSARASGNTEAFF. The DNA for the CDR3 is TGTGCCAGCAGCGCCCGGGCCTCAGGGAACACTGAAGCTTTCTTT.